This T cell receptor (beta chain) was obtained from a study of shared T cell receptors in the human thymus. The germline gives CDR1 LGHNA, CDR2 YNFKEQ. This CDR3 spans 13 amino acids. V lost 4 bases and J 9 bases, leaving 13 bases between the germline ends. The table came from immunoSEQ multiplex PCR; TCRdb's copy has only in-frame clones and leaves some out. In the table there are about 500,000 clones, about 80% of which are singletons. The same specimen was also included in a second study, on human thymus T cells. That study adds: The thymus was resected at corrective cardiac surgery. Thymic repertoires of unrelated individuals were reported in related research to overlap highly.

The rearrangement joins TRBV4-2 to TRBJ2-1; D is uncertain. The source of this sequence is a boy younger than two with a congenital heart defect. Sample: thymocytes. CDR3 region: CASSPSPPGEQFF. The DNA for the CDR3 is TGTGCCAGCAGCCCAAGTCCCCCGGGTGAGCAGTTCTTC.